Below, 18 T cell receptor beta chains from the same sample are listed, as sequenced in a study of OX40 agonist ivuxolimab in advanced cancers. Method: immunoSEQ multiplex PCR; TCRdb's copy keeps in-frame clones and lacks some. The sample records around 32,000 clones, around nine tenths being singletons. Material: CD4+ or CD8+ T cells sorted from blood, obtained in a trial of the OX40 agonist ivuxolimab. Receptor source: an adult with an advanced solid tumor such as melanoma, head and neck, liver or kidney cancer.

The J gene is TRBJ1-3, the V gene TRBV7-6; no definite D call. The CDR3 has 17 residues. Per the germline V gene, CDR1 is SGHVS and CDR2 is FNYEAQ. V was cut by 1 base and J by 0 bases, with 13 bases left in between. CDR3 amino acids: CASSLVQAPDSGNTIYF. The CDR3 coding sequence is TGTGCCAGCAGCTTAGTACAAGCCCCAGACTCTGGAAACACCATATATTTT.

This chain connects TRBV28 to TRBJ2-1, with D perhaps TRBD1 (6 bases). The CDR3 length is 13 residues. Trimming took 6 bases from V and 5 from J, leaving 11 bases between them. Germline V CDR1 and CDR2: MDHEN, SYDVKM. CDR3 loop: CASRSDRNNEQFF. In nucleotides, the CDR3 is TGTGCCAGCAGATCCGACAGGAACAATGAGCAGTTCTTC.

The J gene is TRBJ2-3, the V gene TRBV5-4; D possibly corresponds to TRBD1 (6 bases). This CDR3 is built from 14 residues. V lost 0 bases and J lost 1, with 6 bases in between. Germline V gene data show CDR1 as SGHNT and CDR2 as YYREEE (reference sequence). DNA for the CDR3: TGTGCCAGCAGCTTGGACAGGGGCACAGATACGCAGTATTTT. Translation: CASSLDRGTDTQYF.

The gene calls are TRBV19 and TRBJ1-2; no clear D gene. This CDR3 is 18 amino acids long. Germline V gene lookup returns CDR1 LNHDA and CDR2 SQIVND (reference sequence). V was clipped by 3 bases and J by 3 bases, with 23 bases between them. The CDR3 loop reads CASSIGSLWYGNDYGYTF. CDR3 nucleotide sequence: TGTGCCAGTAGTATTGGATCCTTATGGTATGGAAACGACTATGGCTACACCTTC.

The chain is built from TRBV27 and TRBJ2-5; 9 positions match TRBD1. In germline, CDR1 is MNHEY, CDR2 SMNVEV (reference sequence). V trimming: 0 bases; J trimming: 5 bases; junction bases outside the gene matches: 7. CDR3 length: 16 amino acids. The CDR3 DNA is TGTGCCAGCAGTTTATCTCTGGACAGGGGTGGGGAGACCCAGTACTTC. Translated, it gives CASSLSLDRGGETQYF.

The chain carries TRBV7-9 and TRBJ2-5, with TRBD2 matching 8 bases. V lost 2 bases, J lost 2 bases, and 13 bases stayed unmatched. CDR1 SEHNR and CDR2 FQNEAQ come from the germline V gene (reference sequence). This CDR3 spans 18 amino acids. CDR3: CASSLLGSGIRIQETQYF. The CDR3 region has the DNA TGTGCCAGCAGCTTATTGGGTAGCGGGATAAGAATTCAAGAGACCCAGTACTTC.

A single count supports this clone. V gene TRBV19 combines with J gene TRBJ2-1; TRBD2 agrees at 9 bases. Trimming took 9 bases from V and 1 from J; bases not matched to a gene: 7. Germline-derived CDR1 and CDR2 are LNHDA and SQIVND (reference sequence). This CDR3 is 15 amino acids long. Here the CDR3 reads CASKGSGGSYNEQFF. The CDR3 DNA is TGTGCCAGCAAGGGTAGCGGGGGTTCCTACAATGAGCAGTTCTTC.

This clone is medium-sized within its sample. The J gene is TRBJ2-7, the V gene TRBV28, with TRBD2 matching 7 bases. The CDR3 length is 14 residues. Germline-derived CDR1 and CDR2 are MDHEN and SYDVKM. The junction had 7 bases not matched to a gene; V was cut back by 5 bases and J by 3 bases. The CDR3 nucleotides read TGTGCCAGCAGTAGGGGACTAACTATCTACGAGCAGTACTTC. Encoded protein: CASSRGLTIYEQYF.

The chain combines TRBV19 with TRBJ2-3; the D gene is possibly TRBD2 (6 bases). Trimming cost V 3 bases and J 0 bases, with 10 bases left between them. This CDR3 contains 15 residues. CDR1 and CDR2 from the germline V gene are LNHDA and SQIVND (reference sequence). CDR3 protein: CASSIRGSSTDTQYF. The CDR3 region has the DNA TGTGCCAGTAGTATCCGGGGGAGCAGCACAGATACGCAGTATTTT.

The chain combines TRBV25-1 with TRBJ2-7; D is uncertain. Germline-derived CDR1 and CDR2 are MGHDK and SYGVNS. V was shortened by 3 bases and J by 6 bases, with 3 bases between the two germline ends. The CDR3 runs to 10 residues. CDR3 coding DNA: TGTGCCAGCAGTGATCTCGAGCAGTACTTC. Its protein is CASSDLEQYF.

V and J are TRBV9 and TRBJ2-3, with TRBD2 identical over 11 bases. Germline CDR1 reads SGDLS; CDR2 reads YYNGEE. The length of the CDR3 is 16 residues. V lost 4 bases, J lost 0 bases, and 4 bases stayed unmatched. The DNA of the CDR3 is TGTGCCAGCAGCTTGCGGACTAGCGGGAGCACAGATACGCAGTATTTT. It is translated as CASSLRTSGSTDTQYF.

The chain employs TRBV27 and TRBJ2-3, with unresolved D. CDR1 and CDR2 from the germline V gene are MNHEY and SMNVEV (reference sequence). V was trimmed by 7 bases and J by 2 bases, leaving 7 bases between them. The CDR3 covers 12 residues. CDR3 region: CASTPFTDTQYF. The CDR3 DNA is TGTGCCAGCACCCCGTTCACAGATACGCAGTATTTT.

The gene calls are TRBV5-6 and TRBJ2-7, with D possibly matching TRBD1 (6 bases). The CDR3 totals 13 residues. Germline CDR1 reads SGHDT; CDR2 reads YYEEEE. V lost 1 base and J lost 3, with 8 bases in between. CDR3 DNA: TGTGCCAGCAGCTTGCTGGACAGCTACGAGCAGTACTTC. Its translation is CASSLLDSYEQYF.

V gene TRBV12-5 combines with J gene TRBJ2-6, with D possibly being TRBD1 (5 bases). Germline values: CDR1 LGHNT, CDR2 FRNRAP. Trimming pared 5 bases from V and 5 bases from J, leaving 19 bases between. The CDR3 runs to 17 residues. This CDR3 reads CASGVPAGQSRANVLTF. The CDR3 bases are TGTGCTAGTGGTGTGCCTGCAGGACAAAGTCGGGCCAACGTCCTGACTTTC. The complete variable domain, with remaining parts taken from reference TRBV12-5 and TRBJ2-6, reads DARVTQTPRHKVTEMGQEVTMRCQPILGHNTVFWYRQTMMQGLELLAYFRNRAPLDDSGMPKDRFSAEMPDATLATLKIQPSEPRDSAVYFCASGVPAGQSRANVLTFGAGSRLTVL.

This rearrangement joins TRBV15 to TRBJ2-1, with 14 bases matching TRBD2. The CDR3 spans 17 residues. V lost 4 bases, J lost 9 bases, and 11 bases stayed unmatched. Looked up from germline, CDR1 is LNHNV and CDR2 is YYDKDF (reference sequence). The DNA for the CDR3 is TGTGCCACCAGCAAAAACCCGGGACTAGCGGGGGCCGGTGAGCAGTTCTTC. This codes for CATSKNPGLAGAGEQFF.

The V call is TRBV9, the J call TRBJ2-3; 13 bases line up with TRBD2. V shed 0 bases, J shed 2 bases, and the junction held 3 bases outside the gene matches. This CDR3 is 17 amino acids long. Per germline, CDR1 SGDLS and CDR2 YYNGEE. The CDR3 DNA reads TGTGCCAGCAGCGTAGAGGGGACTAGCGGGATCACAGATACGCAGTATTTT. Residues: CASSVEGTSGITDTQYF.

The table lists this clone with a count of one. The V gene is TRBV19, the J gene TRBJ2-7; 10 bases are a match to TRBD2. The J segment lost 6 bases and the V segment lost 8 bases, leaving 7 bases of the junction unmatched. The CDR3 consists of 13 residues. CDR1 and CDR2 from the germline V gene are LNHDA and SQIVND (reference sequence). CDR3 DNA sequence: TGTGCCAGTTCTAGCGGGGGCTCTGGCGAGCAGTACTTC. Its protein product is CASSSGGSGEQYF.

The J gene is TRBJ1-2, the V gene TRBV9, with D possibly TRBD1 on 6 matching bases. Germline V gene sequence: CDR1 SGDLS, CDR2 YYNGEE. Deletions cut 3 bases from V and 10 bases from J, with 16 bases between. The CDR3 runs 13 residues. CDR3 coding DNA: TGTGCCAGCAGCGGTAGTGGACAGTGGGCCTACACCTTC. Its translation is CASSGSGQWAYTF.